This paragraph reports one T cell receptor beta chain. The data belong to a study of cytomegalovirus exposure and HLA in healthy donors. The germline V gene has CDR1 ENHRY and CDR2 SYGVKD. V was pared by 7 bases and J by 0 bases, with 9 bases between. This CDR3 region has 13 residues. PCR employed 60 Vbeta and 13 Jbeta primers. Sequenced by immunoSEQ multiplex PCR; TCRdb stores in-frame clones only, minus some. The sample yields about 93,000 clones, roughly 79% seen once. The sequence was obtained from a man aged 25-40 years in good health and CMV-seronegative. Sequencing was performed on PBMCs. The chain uses TRBV10-3 and TRBJ1-2; D gene ambiguous. CDR3 bases: TGTGCCATCACCTCCTACCCTAACTATGGCTACACCTTC. Translating gives CAITSYPNYGYTF.